This T cell receptor beta chain was recorded in a study of vaccination and CD4 T cells after COVID-19. Study-level background: Median draw time for post-COVID samples was about 100 days post-diagnosis (range 35 to 161). Cells were stimulated with overlapping spike peptide pools from SARS-CoV-2, HCoV-NL63, HCoV-OC43 and HCoV-229E.

The CDR3 is 15 residues long. Germline CDR1 and CDR2: DFQATT and SNEGSKA (reference sequence). With 0 bases removed from V and 4 bases from J, the gap between germline ends came to 12 bases. This clonotype was observed a few times. Its antigen is unknown. Specified treatment: roughly ten-day PBMC culture with coronavirus spike peptide pools or control peptides (ViraFEST assay). Following expansion of antigen-specific T cells with peptide pools, ViraFEST then sequenced TCRs. Study-wide results and limits: Reactive clone data from convalescent patients indicated a median of about 86% appearing only post-vaccination.

Researchers used the Oncomine TCR Beta short-read assay to sequence DNA from cultured CD4+ T cells. In TCRdb, the PCR reads were re-called with MiXCR into one record per CDR3 protein. The table lists about 20,000 distinct CDR3 sequences, roughly half of them singletons. The sequenced sample was CD4+ T cells from blood, cultured in vitro, obtained after SARS-CoV-2 vaccination. The clonotype comes from a human donor who had recovered from COVID-19. V is TRBV20-1 and J is TRBJ1-4; D is unresolved. CDR3 region: CSARDVRKSNEKLFF. CDR3 coding DNA: TGCAGTGCTAGAGATGTGCGGAAAAGTAATGAAAAACTGTTTTTT.